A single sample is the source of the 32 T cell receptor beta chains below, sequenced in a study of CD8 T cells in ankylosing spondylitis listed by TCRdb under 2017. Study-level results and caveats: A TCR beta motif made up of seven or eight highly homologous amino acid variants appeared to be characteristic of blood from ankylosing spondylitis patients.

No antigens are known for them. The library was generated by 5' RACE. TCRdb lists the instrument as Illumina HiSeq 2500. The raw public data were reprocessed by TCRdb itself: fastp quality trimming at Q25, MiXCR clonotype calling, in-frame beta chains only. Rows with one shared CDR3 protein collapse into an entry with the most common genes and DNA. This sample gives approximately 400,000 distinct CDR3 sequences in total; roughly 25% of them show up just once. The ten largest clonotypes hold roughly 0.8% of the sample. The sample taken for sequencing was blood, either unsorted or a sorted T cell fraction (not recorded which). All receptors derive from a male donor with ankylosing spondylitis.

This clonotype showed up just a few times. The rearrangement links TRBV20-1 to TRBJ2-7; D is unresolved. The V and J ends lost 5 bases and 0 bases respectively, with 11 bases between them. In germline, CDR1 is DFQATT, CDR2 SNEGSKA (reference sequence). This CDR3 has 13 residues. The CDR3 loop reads CSAPPRRSYEQYF. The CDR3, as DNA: TGCAGTGCTCCCCCACGGCGCTCCTACGAGCAGTACTTC.

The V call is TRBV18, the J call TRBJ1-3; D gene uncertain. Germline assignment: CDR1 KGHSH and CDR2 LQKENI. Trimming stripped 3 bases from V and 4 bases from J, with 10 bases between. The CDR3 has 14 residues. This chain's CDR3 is CASSPGQGGNTIYF. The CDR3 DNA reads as TGTGCCAGCTCACCGGGTCAAGGAGGAAACACCATATATTTT.

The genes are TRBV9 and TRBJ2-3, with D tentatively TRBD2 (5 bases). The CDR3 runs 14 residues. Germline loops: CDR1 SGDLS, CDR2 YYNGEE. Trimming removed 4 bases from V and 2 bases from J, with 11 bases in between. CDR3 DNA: TGTGCCAGCAGCATCGGACTCCCCACAGATACGCAGTATTTT. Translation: CASSIGLPTDTQYF.

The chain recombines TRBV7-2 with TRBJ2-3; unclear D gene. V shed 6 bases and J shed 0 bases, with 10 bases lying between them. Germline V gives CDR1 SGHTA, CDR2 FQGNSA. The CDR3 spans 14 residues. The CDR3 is CASSSGRSTDTQYF. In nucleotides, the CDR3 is TGTGCCAGCAGTTCGGGTCGTAGCACAGATACGCAGTATTTT. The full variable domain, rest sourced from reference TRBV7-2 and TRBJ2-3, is GAGVSQSPSNKVTEKGKDVELRCDPISGHTALYWYRQSLGQGLEFLIYFQGNSAPDKSGLPSDRFSAERTGGSVSTLTIQRTQQEDSAVYLCASSSGRSTDTQYFGPGTRLTVL.

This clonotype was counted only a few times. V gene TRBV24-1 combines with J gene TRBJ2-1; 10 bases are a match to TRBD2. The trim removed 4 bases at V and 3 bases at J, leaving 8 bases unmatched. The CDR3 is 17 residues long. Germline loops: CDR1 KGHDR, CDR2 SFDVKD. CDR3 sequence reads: CATSEPGLAENYNEQFF. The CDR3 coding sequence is TGTGCCACCAGTGAGCCCGGACTAGCGGAGAACTACAATGAGCAGTTCTTC.

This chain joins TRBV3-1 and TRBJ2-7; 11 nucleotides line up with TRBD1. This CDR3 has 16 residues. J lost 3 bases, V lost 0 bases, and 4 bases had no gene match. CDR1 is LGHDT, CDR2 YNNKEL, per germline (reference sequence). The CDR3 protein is CASSQDPGTGGYEQYF. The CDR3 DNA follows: TGTGCCAGCAGCCAAGACCCCGGGACAGGGGGCTACGAGCAGTACTTC.

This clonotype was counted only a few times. The CDR3 sequence is CATSRDWNTEAFF. CDR3 nucleotides: TGTGCCACCAGCAGAGACTGGAACACTGAAGCTTTCTTT. The chain links TRBV15 to TRBJ1-1, with D unresolved. Trimming shortened V by 0 bases and J by 1 base, and 3 bases separated the two germline ends. This CDR3 is 13 amino acids long. Germline CDR1 is LNHNV and CDR2 is YYDKDF (reference sequence).

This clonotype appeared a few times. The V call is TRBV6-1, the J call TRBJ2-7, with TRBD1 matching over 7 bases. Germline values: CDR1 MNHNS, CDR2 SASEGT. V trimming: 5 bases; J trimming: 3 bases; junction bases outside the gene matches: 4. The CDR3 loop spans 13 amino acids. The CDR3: CASSRDSNYEQYV. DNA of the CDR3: TGTGCCAGCAGTAGGGACAGCAACTACGAGCAGTACGTC.

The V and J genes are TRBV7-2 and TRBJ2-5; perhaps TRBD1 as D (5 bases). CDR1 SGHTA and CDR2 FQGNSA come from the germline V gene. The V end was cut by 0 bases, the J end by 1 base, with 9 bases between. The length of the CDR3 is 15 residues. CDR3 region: CASSLAGLLQETQYF. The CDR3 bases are TGTGCCAGCAGCTTAGCGGGGCTCCTCCAAGAGACCCAGTACTTC.

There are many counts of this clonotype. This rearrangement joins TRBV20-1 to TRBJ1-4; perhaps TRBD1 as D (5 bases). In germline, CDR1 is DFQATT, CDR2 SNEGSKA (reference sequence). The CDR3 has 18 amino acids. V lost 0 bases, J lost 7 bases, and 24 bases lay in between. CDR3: CSARDFRDERGSAEKLFF. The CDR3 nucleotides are TGCAGTGCTAGAGATTTCCGGGACGAAAGAGGGTCAGCTGAAAAACTGTTTTTT.

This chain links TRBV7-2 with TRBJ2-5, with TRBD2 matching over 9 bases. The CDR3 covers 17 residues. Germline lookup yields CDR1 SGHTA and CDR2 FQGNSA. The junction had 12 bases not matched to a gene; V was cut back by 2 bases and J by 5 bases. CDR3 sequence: CASSLRFISGSLETQYF. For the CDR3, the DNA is TGTGCCAGCAGCTTAAGGTTTATTAGCGGGAGCTTGGAGACCCAGTACTTC.

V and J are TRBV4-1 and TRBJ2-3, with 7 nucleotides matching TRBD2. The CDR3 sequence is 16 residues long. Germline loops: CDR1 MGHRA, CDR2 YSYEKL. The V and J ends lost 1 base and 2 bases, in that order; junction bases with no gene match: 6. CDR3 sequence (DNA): TGCGCCAGCAGCCAAGGGGCTAGCGGAATCACAGATACGCAGTATTTT. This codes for CASSQGASGITDTQYF.

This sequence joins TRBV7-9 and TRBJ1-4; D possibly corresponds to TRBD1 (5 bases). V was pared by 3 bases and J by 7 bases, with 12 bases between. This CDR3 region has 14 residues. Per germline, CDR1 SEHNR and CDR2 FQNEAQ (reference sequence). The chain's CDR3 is CASSFFQDTEKLFF. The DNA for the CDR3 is TGTGCCAGCAGCTTTTTTCAGGACACTGAAAAACTGTTTTTT.

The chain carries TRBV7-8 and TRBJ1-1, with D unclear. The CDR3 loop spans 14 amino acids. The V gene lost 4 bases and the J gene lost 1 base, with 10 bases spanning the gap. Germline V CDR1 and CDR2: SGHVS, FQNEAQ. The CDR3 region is CASSSKARNTEAFF. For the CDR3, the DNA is TGTGCCAGCAGCTCCAAGGCAAGGAACACTGAAGCTTTCTTT.

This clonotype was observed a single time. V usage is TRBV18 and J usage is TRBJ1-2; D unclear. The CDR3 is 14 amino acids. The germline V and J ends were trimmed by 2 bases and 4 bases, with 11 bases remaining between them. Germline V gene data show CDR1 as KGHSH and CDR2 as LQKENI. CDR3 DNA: TGTGCCAGCTCACCAGGAAGTGTCGGCTATGGCTACACCTTC. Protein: CASSPGSVGYGYTF.

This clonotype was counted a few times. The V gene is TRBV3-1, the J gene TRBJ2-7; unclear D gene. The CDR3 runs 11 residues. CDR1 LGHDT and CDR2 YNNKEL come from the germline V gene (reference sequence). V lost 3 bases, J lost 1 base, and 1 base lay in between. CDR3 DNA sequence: TGTGCCAGCAGCCATTCCTACGAGCAGTACTTC. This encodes CASSHSYEQYF.

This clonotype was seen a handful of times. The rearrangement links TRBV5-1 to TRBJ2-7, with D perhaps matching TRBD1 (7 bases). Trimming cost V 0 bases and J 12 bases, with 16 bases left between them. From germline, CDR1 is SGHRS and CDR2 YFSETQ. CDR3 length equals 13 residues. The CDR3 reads CASSLAPRGDLYV. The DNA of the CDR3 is TGCGCCAGCAGCTTGGCGCCCAGGGGGGACTTGTACGTC.

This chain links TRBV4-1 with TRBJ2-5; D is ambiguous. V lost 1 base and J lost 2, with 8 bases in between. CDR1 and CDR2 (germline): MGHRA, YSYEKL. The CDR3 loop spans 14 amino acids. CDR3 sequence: CASSQVHVQETQYF. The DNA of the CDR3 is TGCGCCAGCAGCCAAGTACACGTACAAGAGACCCAGTACTTC.

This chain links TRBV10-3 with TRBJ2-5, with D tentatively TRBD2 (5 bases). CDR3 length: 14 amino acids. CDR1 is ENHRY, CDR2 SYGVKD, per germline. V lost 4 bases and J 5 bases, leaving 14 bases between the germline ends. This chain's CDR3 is CAISGTAPGETQYF. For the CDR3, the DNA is TGTGCCATCAGTGGGACGGCCCCGGGGGAGACCCAGTACTTC.

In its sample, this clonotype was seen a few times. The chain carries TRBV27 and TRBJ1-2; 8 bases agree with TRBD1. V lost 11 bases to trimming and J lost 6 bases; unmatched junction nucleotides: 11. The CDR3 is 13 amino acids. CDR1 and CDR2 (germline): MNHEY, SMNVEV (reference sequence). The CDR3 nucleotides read TGTGCCGCGCGGGGAGACAGGGGTAATGGCTACACCTTC. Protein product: CAARGDRGNGYTF.

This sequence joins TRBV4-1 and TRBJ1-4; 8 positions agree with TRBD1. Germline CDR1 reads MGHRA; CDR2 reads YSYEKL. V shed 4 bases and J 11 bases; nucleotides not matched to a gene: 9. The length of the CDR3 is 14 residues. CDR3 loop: CASSPGTGPTKLFF. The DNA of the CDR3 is TGCGCCAGCAGCCCCGGGACAGGCCCCACCAAACTGTTTTTT.

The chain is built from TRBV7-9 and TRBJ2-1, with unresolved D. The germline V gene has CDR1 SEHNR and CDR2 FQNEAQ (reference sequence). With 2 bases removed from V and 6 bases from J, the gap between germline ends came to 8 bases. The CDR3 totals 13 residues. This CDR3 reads CASSLTLPNEQFF. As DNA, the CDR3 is TGTGCCAGCAGCTTAACCCTACCCAATGAGCAGTTCTTC.

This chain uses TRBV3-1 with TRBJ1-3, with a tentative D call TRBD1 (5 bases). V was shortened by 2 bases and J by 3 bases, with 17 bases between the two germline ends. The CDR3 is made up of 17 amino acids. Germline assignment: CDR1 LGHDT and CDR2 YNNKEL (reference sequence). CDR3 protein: CASSQLGPGKDGNTIYF. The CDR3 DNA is TGTGCCAGCAGCCAATTGGGTCCAGGGAAAGATGGAAACACCATATATTTT.

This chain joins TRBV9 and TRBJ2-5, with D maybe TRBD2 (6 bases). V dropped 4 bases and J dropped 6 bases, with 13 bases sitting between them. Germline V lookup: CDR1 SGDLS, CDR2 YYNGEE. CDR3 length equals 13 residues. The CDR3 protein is CASSTTSLKTQYF. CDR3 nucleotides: TGTGCCAGCAGCACGACTAGTCTGAAGACCCAGTACTTC.

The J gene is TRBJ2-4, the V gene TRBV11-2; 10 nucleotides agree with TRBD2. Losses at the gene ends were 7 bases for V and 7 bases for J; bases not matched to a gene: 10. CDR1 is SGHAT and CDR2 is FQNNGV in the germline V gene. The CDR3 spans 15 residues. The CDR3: CASTVTSGGGNIQYF. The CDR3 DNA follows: TGTGCCAGCACCGTCACAAGCGGGGGGGGGAACATTCAGTACTTC.

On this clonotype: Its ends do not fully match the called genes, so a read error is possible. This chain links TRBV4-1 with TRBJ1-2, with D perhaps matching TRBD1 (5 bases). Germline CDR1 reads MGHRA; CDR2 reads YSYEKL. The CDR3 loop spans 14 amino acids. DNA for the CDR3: TGCGACAGCAGCCAAGATCGGGATGGGACTCACTACACCTTC. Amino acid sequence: CDSSQDRDGTHYTF.

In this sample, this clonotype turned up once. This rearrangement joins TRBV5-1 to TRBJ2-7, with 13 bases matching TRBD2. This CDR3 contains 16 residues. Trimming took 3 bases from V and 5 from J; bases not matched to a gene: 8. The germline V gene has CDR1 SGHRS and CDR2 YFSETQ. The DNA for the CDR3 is TGCGCCAGCAGCTGGGGGACTAGCGGGATGACCCACGAGCAGTACTTC. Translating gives CASSWGTSGMTHEQYF.

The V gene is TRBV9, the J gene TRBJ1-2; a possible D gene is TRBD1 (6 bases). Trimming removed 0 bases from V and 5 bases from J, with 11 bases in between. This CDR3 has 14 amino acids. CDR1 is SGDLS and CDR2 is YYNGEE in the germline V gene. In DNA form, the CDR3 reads TGTGCCAGCAGCGTAGCAGGGGCTAGATATGGCTACACCTTC. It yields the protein CASSVAGARYGYTF.

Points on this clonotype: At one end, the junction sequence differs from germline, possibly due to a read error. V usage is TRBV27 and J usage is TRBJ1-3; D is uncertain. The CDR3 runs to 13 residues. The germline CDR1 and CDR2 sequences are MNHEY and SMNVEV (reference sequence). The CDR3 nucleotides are TGTGACAGCAGTCCCATCCCTGGAAACACCATATATTTT. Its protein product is CDSSPIPGNTIYF.

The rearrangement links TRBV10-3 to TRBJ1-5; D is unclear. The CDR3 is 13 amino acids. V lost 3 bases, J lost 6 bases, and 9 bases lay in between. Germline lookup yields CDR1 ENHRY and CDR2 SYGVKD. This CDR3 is CAISELIGQPQHF. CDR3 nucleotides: TGTGCCATCAGTGAATTAATCGGTCAGCCCCAGCATTTT.

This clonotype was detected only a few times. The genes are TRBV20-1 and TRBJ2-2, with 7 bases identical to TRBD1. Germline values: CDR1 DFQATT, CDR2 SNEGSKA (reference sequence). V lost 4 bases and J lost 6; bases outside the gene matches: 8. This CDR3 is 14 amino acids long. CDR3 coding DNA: TGCAGTGCTACCAAGACAGGGTACTCCGGGGAGCTGTTTTTT. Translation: CSATKTGYSGELFF.

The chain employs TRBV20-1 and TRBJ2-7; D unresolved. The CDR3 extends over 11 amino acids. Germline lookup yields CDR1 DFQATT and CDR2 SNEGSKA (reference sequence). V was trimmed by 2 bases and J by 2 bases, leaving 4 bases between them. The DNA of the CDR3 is TGCAGTGCTAGAACAACCTACGAGCAGTACTTC. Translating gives CSARTTYEQYF.